The T cell receptor (beta chain) under discussion was sequenced for a study of blood T cell repertoires in COVID-19. Study-level background: Acute and convalescent COVID-19 samples came from the United States, Italy and Spain. T cells, B-cell-depleted T cells, or PBMCs provided the cDNA or gDNA that served as material.

The germline gives CDR1 SGDLS, CDR2 YYNGEE. This CDR3 spans 14 amino acids. V was pared by 0 bases and J by 2 bases, with 0 bases of the junction left unmatched. Authors' data handling: Amplifying reference gene primers gave estimates of nucleated cell counts. Clones were sequenced by immunoSEQ multiplex PCR, and TCRdb holds only the in-frame ones, with some missing. V and J calls plus clone size are reproduced from that table; the DNA served to infer D and trimming. Among about 120,000 clones listed, approximately 87% were seen once. This clone was counted a single time. The rearrangement uses TRBV9 and TRBJ2-5, with TRBD1 matching over 8 bases. The sequenced sample was peripheral blood. This sequence originates from a woman in her 70s with acute or convalescent COVID-19. CDR3 protein: CASSVGQGQETQYF. The CDR3 coding sequence is TGTGCCAGCAGCGTAGGACAGGGGCAAGAGACCCAGTACTTC.